At least ten counts were recorded for the clone carrying this T cell receptor beta chain. Its antigen is as yet unknown. The CDR3 is 12 amino acids. Deletions cut 3 bases from V and 8 bases from J, with 7 bases between. This entry is derived from a study of tumor-infiltrating lymphocytes in primary liver carcinoma. Study-level points and caveats: Tumor region pairs shared more overlap than did tumor-adjacent and tumor-blood pairs.

TCR beta cDNA was made from 400 to 600 ng total RNA with a constant-region primer. For TCR beta, libraries were produced by three nested multiplex PCR rounds using slightly modified ARM-PCR. The first two PCR rounds, approximately 11 cycles each, used TRBV1-TRBV30 forward primers and a C-beta reverse primer. TCRdb used MiXCR to reprocess the multiplex PCR reads, holding one entry per CDR3 protein. In the table there are under 85,000 distinct CDR3 sequences, approximately 72% of which are singletons. Extraction of RNA together with DNA used 20-30 mg of unsorted bulk tissue. Sequenced: liver tumor tissue from sampling region 1. Subset of the sample: tumor region T1, superior pole. V and J are TRBV12-3 or TRBV12-4 and TRBJ2-2; TRBD2 is a possible D gene (6 bases). The clonotype was recovered from a man between 40 and 49 years old with primary liver carcinoma and hepatitis B virus infection. CDR3 residues: CASSLEGGELFF. The CDR3 region has the DNA TGTGCCAGCAGTTTGGAGGGGGGGGAGCTGTTTTTT.